This T cell receptor beta chain was documented in a study of identical twins. Study-wide findings and caveats: The authors drew conclusions from cross-sectional statistical analysis rather than following the same donors.

The sample holds a few counts of this clonotype. Its antigen remains unidentified. TCRdb used MiXCR to reprocess the 5' RACE reads, holding one entry per CDR3 protein. Here the sample spans 1.5 million to 2 million distinct CDR3 sequences, 25% to 35% being singletons. This CDR3 is 14 amino acids long. CDR1 and CDR2 from the germline V gene are KGHSH and LQKENI. The receptor was derived from a newborn girl in good health. The specimen was cord blood. The chain has TRBV18 and TRBJ2-4, with D perhaps matching TRBD2 (6 bases). The DNA end lines up better with TRBJ2-7; the J call may be wrong. CDR3 residues: CASSLRTNRFEQYF. Here the CDR3 DNA reads TGTGCCAGCTCACTACGGACTAACCGTTTCGAGCAGTACTTC.